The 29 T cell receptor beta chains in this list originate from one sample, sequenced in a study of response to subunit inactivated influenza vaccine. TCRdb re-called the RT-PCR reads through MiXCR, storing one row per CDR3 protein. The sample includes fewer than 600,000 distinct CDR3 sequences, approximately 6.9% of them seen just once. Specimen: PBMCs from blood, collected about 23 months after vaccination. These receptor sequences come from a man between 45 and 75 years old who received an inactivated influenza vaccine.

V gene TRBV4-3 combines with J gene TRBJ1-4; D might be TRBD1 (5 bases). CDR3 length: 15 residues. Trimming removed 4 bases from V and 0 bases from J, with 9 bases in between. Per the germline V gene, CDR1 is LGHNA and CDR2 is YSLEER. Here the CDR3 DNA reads TGCGCCAGCAGCCGGGACGGTGCAACTAATGAAAAACTGTTTTTT. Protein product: CASSRDGATNEKLFF.

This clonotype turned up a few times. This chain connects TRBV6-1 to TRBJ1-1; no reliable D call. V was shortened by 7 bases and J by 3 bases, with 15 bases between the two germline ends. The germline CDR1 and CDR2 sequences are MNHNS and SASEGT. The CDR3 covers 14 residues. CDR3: CASTPMGRYTEAFF. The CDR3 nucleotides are TGTGCCAGCACTCCAATGGGTCGGTACACTGAAGCTTTCTTT.

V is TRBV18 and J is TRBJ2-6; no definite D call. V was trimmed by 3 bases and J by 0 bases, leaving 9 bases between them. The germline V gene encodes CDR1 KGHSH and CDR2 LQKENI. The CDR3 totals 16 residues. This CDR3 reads CASSPTRPSGANVLTF. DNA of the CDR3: TGTGCCAGCTCACCTACCCGACCCTCTGGGGCCAACGTCCTGACTTTC.

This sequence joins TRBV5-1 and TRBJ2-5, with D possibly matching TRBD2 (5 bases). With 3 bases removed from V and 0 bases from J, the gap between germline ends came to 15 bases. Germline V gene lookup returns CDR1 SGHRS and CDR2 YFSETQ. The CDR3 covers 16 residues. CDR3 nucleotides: TGCGCCAGCAGCTCCTCCCCCTGGGGAGACCAAGAGACCCAGTACTTC. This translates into CASSSSPWGDQETQYF.

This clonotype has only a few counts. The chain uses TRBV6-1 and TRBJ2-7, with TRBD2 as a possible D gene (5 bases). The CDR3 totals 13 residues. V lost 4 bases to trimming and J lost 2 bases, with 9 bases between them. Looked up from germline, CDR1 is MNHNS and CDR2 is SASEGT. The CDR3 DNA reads TGTGCCAGCAGTGCACGGGGAACCTACGAGCAGTACTTC. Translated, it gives CASSARGTYEQYF.

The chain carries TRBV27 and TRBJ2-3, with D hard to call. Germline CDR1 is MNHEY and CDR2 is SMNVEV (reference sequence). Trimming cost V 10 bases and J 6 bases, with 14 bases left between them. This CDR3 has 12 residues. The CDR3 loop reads CATKERTDTQYF. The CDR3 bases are TGTGCCACCAAGGAAAGAACGGATACGCAGTATTTT.

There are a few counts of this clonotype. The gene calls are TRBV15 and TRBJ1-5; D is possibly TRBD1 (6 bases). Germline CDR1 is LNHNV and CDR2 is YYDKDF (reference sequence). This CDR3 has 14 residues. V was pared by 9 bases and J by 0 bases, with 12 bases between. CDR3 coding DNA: TGTGCCACGGCGCAGGGGATTAGCAATCAGCCCCAGCATTTT. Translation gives CATAQGISNQPQHF.

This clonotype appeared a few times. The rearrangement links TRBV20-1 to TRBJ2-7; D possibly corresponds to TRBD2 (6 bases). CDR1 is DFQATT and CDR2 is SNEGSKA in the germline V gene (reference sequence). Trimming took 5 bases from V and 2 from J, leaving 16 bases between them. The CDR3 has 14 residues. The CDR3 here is CSARPGGRTYEQYF. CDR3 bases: TGCAGTGCTCGACCCGGAGGGCGAACCTACGAGCAGTACTTC.

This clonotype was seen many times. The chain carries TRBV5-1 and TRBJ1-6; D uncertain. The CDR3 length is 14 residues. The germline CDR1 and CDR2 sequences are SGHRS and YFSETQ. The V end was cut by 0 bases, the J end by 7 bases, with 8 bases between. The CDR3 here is CASSLANSNSPLHF. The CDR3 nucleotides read TGCGCCAGCAGCTTGGCCAACTCAAATTCACCCCTCCACTTT.

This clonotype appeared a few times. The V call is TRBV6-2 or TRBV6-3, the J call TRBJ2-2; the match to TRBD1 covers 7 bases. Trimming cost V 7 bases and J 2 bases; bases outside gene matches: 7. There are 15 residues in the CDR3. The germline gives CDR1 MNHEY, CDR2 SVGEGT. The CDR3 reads CASNQDRPNTGELFF. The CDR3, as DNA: TGTGCCAGCAACCAGGACAGGCCAAACACCGGGGAGCTGTTTTTT.

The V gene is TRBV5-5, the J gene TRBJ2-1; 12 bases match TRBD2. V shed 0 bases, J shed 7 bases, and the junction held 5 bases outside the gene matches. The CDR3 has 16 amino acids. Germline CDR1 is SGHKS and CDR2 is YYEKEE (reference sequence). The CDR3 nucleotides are TGTGCCAGCAGCTTGGGGACTAGCGGGATGGGGAATGAGCAGTTCTTC. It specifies CASSLGTSGMGNEQFF.

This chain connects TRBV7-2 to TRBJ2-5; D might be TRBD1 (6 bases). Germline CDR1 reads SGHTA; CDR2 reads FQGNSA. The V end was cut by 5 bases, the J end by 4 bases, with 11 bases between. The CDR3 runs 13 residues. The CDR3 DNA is TGTGCCAGCAGCCAGCAGGGGCCAGAGACCCAGTACTTC. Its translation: CASSQQGPETQYF. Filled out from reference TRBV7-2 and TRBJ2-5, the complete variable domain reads GAGVSQSPSNKVTEKGKDVELRCDPISGHTALYWYRQSLGQGLEFLIYFQGNSAPDKSGLPSDRFSAERTGGSVSTLTIQRTQQEDSAVYLCASSQQGPETQYFGPGTRLLVL.

This chain's CDR3 is CASSQDHVLGQGTDTQYF. Here the CDR3 DNA reads TGCGCCAGCAGCCAAGACCATGTTTTGGGACAGGGAACAGATACGCAGTATTTT. V gene TRBV4-3 combines with J gene TRBJ2-3, with 9 bases aligning to TRBD1. This CDR3 region has 18 residues. CDR1 is LGHNA and CDR2 is YSLEER in the germline V gene. J gave up 3 bases and V 0 bases, and 10 bases lay outside the gene matches.

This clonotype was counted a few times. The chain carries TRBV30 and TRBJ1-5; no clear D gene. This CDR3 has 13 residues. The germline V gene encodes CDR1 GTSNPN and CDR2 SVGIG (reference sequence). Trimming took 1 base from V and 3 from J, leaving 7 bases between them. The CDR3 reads CAWSEGNNQPQHF. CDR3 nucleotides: TGTGCCTGGAGTGAAGGGAACAATCAGCCCCAGCATTTT.

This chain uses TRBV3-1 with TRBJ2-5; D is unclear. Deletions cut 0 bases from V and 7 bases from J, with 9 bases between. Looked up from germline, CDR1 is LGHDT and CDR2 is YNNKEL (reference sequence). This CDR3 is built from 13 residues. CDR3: CASSQDKSGTQYF. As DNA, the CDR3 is TGTGCCAGCAGCCAAGATAAGTCAGGGACCCAGTACTTC.

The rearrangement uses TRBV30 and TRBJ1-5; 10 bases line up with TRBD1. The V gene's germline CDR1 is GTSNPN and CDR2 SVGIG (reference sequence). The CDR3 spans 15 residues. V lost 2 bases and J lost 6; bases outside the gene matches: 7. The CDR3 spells CAWSLPGQGPQPQHF. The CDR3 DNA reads TGTGCCTGGAGTCTACCGGGACAGGGGCCTCAGCCCCAGCATTTT.

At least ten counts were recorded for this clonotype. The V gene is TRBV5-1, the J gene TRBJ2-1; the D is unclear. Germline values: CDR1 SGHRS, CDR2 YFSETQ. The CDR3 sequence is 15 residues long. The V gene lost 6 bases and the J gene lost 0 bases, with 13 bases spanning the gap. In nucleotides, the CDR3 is TGCGCCAGCAACGTCGCTGGTAACTCCTACAATGAGCAGTTCTTC. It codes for CASNVAGNSYNEQFF.

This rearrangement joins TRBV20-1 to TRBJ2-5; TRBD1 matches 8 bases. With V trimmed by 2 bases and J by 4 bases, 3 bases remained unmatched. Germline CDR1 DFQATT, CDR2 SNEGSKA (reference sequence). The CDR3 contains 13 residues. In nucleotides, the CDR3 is TGCAGTGCTAGAAAGACAGGGGCAGAGACCCAGTACTTC. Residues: CSARKTGAETQYF.

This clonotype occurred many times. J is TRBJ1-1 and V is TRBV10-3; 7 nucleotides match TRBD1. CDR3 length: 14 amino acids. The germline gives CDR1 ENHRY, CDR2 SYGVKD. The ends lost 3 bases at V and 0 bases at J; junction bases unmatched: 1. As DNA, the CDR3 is TGTGCCATCAGTGAACAGGGGATGAACACTGAAGCTTTCTTT. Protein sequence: CAISEQGMNTEAFF.

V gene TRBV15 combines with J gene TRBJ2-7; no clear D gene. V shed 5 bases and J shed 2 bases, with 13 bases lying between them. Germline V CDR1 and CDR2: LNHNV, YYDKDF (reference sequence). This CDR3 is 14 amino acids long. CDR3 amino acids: CATSDGSVPYEQYF. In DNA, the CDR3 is TGTGCCACCAGCGACGGATCTGTGCCCTACGAGCAGTACTTC.

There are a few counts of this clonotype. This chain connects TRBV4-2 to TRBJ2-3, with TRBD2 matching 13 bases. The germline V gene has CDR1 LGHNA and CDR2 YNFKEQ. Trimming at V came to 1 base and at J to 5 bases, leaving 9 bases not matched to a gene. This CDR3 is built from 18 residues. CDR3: CASSQGTSGREVGDTQYF. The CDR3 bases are TGTGCCAGCAGCCAAGGAACTAGCGGGAGGGAGGTAGGAGATACGCAGTATTTT.

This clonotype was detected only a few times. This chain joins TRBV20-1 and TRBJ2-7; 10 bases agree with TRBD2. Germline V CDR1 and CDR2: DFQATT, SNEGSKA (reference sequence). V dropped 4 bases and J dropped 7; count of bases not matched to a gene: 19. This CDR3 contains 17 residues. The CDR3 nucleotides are TGCAGTGCTACCCCCCCTCTAGCGGGAGCCACCCGGGGGGAGCAGTACTTC. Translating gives CSATPPLAGATRGEQYF.

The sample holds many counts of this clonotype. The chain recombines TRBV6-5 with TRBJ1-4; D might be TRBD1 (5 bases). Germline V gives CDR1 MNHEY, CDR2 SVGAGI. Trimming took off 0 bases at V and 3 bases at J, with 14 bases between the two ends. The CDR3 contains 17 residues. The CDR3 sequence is CASSYSRFGGANEKLFF. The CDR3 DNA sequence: TGTGCCAGCAGTTACTCCCGCTTTGGAGGGGCTAATGAAAAACTGTTTTTT.

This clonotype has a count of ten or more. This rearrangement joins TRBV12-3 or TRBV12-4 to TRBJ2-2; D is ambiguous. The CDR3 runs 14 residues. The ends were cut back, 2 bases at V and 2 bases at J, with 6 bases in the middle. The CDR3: CASSLMVNTGELFF. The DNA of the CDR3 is TGTGCCAGCAGTTTAATGGTAAACACCGGGGAGCTGTTTTTT.

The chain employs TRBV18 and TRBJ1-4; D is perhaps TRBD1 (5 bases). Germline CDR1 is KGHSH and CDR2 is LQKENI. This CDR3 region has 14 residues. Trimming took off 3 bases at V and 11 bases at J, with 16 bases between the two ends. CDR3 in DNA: TGTGCCAGCTCACCGACATCATGGGGGGACAAACTGTTTTTT. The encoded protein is CASSPTSWGDKLFF.

CDR3 sequence reads: CASSTGQGVYEQYF. Written as DNA, the CDR3 is TGCGCCAGCAGCACCGGACAGGGGGTTTACGAGCAGTACTTC. The chain recombines TRBV5-1 with TRBJ2-7; TRBD1 matches at 10 bases. The J segment lost 4 bases and the V segment lost 4 bases, leaving 5 bases of the junction unmatched. The CDR3 contains 14 residues. Germline values: CDR1 SGHRS, CDR2 YFSETQ.

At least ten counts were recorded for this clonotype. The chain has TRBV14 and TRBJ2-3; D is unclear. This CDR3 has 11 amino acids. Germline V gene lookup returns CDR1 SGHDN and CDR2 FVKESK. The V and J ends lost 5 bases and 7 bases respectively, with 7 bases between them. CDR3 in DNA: TGTGCCAGCAGCTTTCGGAATACGCAGTATTTT. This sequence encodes CASSFRNTQYF.

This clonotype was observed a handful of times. Written as DNA, the CDR3 is TGTGCCAGTGGGACAGGGGTCACCGGGGAGCTGTTTTTT. This gives the protein CASGTGVTGELFF. The chain couples TRBV19 to TRBJ2-2, with TRBD1 identical over 10 bases. V trimming: 8 bases; J trimming: 4 bases; junction bases outside the gene matches: 1. Germline-derived CDR1 and CDR2 are LNHDA and SQIVND (reference sequence). The CDR3 length is 13 residues. Based on the CDR3 plus reference TRBV19 and TRBJ2-2, the full variable domain is DGGITQSPKYLFRKEGQNVTLSCEQNLNHDAMYWYRQDPGQGLRLIYYSQIVNDFQKGDIAEGYSVSREKKESFPLTVTSAQKNPTAFYLCASGTGVTGELFFGEGSRLTVL.

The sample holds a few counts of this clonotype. CDR3 in amino acids: CASSAGLAGVGTDTQYF. The DNA of the CDR3 is TGTGCCAGCAGCGCAGGACTAGCGGGAGTGGGCACAGATACGCAGTATTTT. The chain links TRBV7-2 to TRBJ2-3, with TRBD2 identical over 13 bases. CDR1 and CDR2 from the germline V gene are SGHTA and FQGNSA. The CDR3 runs to 17 residues. V was pared by 5 bases and J by 1 base, with 6 bases of the junction left unmatched.